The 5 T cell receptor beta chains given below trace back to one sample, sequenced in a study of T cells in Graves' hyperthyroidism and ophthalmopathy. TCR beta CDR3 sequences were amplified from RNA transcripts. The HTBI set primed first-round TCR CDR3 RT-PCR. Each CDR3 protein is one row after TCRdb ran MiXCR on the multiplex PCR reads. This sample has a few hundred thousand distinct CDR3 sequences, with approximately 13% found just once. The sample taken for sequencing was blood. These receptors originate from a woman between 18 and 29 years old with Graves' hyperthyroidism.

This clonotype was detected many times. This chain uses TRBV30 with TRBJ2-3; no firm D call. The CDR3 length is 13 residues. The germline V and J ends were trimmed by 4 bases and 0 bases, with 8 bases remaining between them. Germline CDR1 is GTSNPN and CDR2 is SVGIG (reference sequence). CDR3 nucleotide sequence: TGTGCCTGGAATGGGGTGAGCACAGATACGCAGTATTTT. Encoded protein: CAWNGVSTDTQYF.

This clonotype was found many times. This chain's CDR3 is CASRKITERETQYF. CDR3 sequence (DNA): TGTGCCAGCAGAAAAATCACGGAGCGGGAGACCCAGTACTTC. This chain uses TRBV2 with TRBJ2-5; maybe TRBD2 (5 bases). CDR3 length equals 14 residues. The V end lost 6 bases, the J end lost 5 bases, and 16 bases lay between the germline ends. Germline V CDR1 and CDR2: SNHLY, FYNNEI.

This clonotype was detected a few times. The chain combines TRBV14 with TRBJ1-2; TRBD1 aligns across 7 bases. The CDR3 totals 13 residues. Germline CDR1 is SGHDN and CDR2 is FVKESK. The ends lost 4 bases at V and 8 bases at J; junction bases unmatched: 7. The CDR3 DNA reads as TGTGCCAGCAGCCCCAGACAGGGCGGGGGCTACACCTTC. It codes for CASSPRQGGGYTF. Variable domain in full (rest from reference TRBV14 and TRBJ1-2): EAGVTQFPSHSVIEKGQTVTLRCDPISGHDNLYWYRRVMGKEIKFLLHFVKESKQDESGMPNNRFLAERTGGTYSTLKVQPAELEDSGVYFCASSPRQGGGYTFGSGTRLTVV.

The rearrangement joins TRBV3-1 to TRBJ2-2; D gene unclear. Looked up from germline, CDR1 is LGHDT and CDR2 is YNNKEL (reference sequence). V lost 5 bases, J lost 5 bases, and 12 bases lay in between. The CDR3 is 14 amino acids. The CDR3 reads CASSKGPKTGELFF. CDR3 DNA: TGTGCCAGCAGCAAGGGCCCCAAGACCGGGGAGCTGTTTTTT. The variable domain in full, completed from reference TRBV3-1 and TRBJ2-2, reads DTAVSQTPKYLVTQMGNDKSIKCEQNLGHDTMYWYKQDSKKFLKIMFSYNNKELIINETVPNRFSPKSPDKAHLNLHINSLELGDSAVYFCASSKGPKTGELFFGEGSRLTVL.

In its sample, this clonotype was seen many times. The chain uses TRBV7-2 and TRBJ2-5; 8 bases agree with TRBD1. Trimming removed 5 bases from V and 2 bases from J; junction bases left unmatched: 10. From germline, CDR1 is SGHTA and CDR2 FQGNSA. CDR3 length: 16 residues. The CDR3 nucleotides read TGTGCCAGCAGCATAAGCCCTGGACAGGGTCAAGAGACCCAGTACTTC. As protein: CASSISPGQGQETQYF.